Each of the 21 T cell receptor beta chains below was sequenced from the same sample in a study of shared clonotypes between healthy human individuals. The protocol was immunoSEQ multiplex PCR, while the TCRdb copy is restricted to in-frame clones and leaves out a portion. The repertoire includes over 400,000 clones, 70% to 85% of them detected once, and more than 10% sits in the top ten. Sequencing was done on a sample of PBMCs. The receptors were gathered from a middle-aged woman in good health. Some clones in this sample may be carry-over from other donors' samples.

The rearrangement joins TRBV5-1 to TRBJ2-7; tentative D call: TRBD1 (6 bases). The CDR3 is made up of 15 amino acids. Trimming removed 2 bases from V and 1 base from J, with 13 bases in between. Germline V gene sequence: CDR1 SGHRS, CDR2 YFSETQ. The CDR3 is CASSLLPGVSYEQYF. CDR3 in DNA: TGCGCCAGCAGCTTACTCCCAGGGGTATCCTACGAGCAGTACTTC.

V gene TRBV6-1 combines with J gene TRBJ2-1; 9 bases agree with TRBD2. This CDR3 spans 14 amino acids. V trimming: 7 bases; J trimming: 2 bases; junction bases outside the gene matches: 3. From germline, CDR1 is MNHNS and CDR2 SASEGT. CDR3 residues: CASMGLAAYNEQFF. The CDR3 nucleotides read TGTGCCAGCATGGGACTAGCTGCCTACAATGAGCAGTTCTTC.

V gene TRBV27 combines with J gene TRBJ2-2; TRBD2 matches 8 bases. Per germline, CDR1 MNHEY and CDR2 SMNVEV (reference sequence). The CDR3 spans 15 residues. V lost 3 bases and J lost 5; bases outside the gene matches: 5. The CDR3 is CASSFQPSGTGELFF. The CDR3 DNA reads as TGTGCCAGCAGTTTTCAGCCTAGCGGGACCGGGGAGCTGTTTTTT.

The chain recombines TRBV6-4 with TRBJ2-3; TRBD1 is a possible D gene (6 bases). Per germline, CDR1 MRHNA and CDR2 SNTAGT. V gave up 5 bases and J gave up 3 bases, with 15 bases separating them. This CDR3 has 15 residues. The CDR3 DNA reads as TGTGCCAGCAGTAAGGACAGATACGGTACAGATACGCAGTATTTT. This gives the protein CASSKDRYGTDTQYF.

This rearrangement joins TRBV28 to TRBJ2-3; 13 positions agree with TRBD2. Germline CDR1 and CDR2: MDHEN and SYDVKM. V was clipped by 5 bases and J by 2 bases; unmatched bases: 4. CDR3 length: 16 amino acids. The CDR3 bases are TGTGCCAGCAGTATACTAGCGGGAGGGTCCACAGATACGCAGTATTTT. It translates to CASSILAGGSTDTQYF. Based on the CDR3 plus reference TRBV28 and TRBJ2-3, the full variable domain is DVKVTQSSRYLVKRTGEKVFLECVQDMDHENMFWYRQDPGLGLRLIYFSYDVKMKEKGDIPEGYSVSREKKERFSLILESASTNQTSMYLCASSILAGGSTDTQYFGPGTRLTVL.

This clone appeared a single time. The CDR3 nucleotides read TGTGCCAGCAGTTTAAGGAGGGGACAGAGCTCCTACGAGCAGTACTTC. Translated, it gives CASSLRRGQSSYEQYF. The chain links TRBV27 to TRBJ2-7, with D tentatively TRBD1 (7 bases). Germline CDR1 reads MNHEY; CDR2 reads SMNVEV (reference sequence). The CDR3 covers 16 residues. With 2 bases removed from V and 0 bases from J, the gap between germline ends came to 14 bases.

This rearrangement joins TRBV7-9 to TRBJ1-2; 7 bases are a match to TRBD1. The CDR3 is made up of 16 amino acids. V trimming: 5 bases; J trimming: 7 bases; junction bases outside the gene matches: 16. Germline V gene lookup returns CDR1 SEHNR and CDR2 FQNEAQ (reference sequence). CDR3 DNA: TGTGCCAGCAGCCCCGGGGACAGAAATCTTTTGGGTGGCTACACCTTC. Amino acid sequence: CASSPGDRNLLGGYTF. The full variable domain, its missing parts supplied by reference TRBV7-9 and TRBJ1-2, is DTGVSQNPRHKITKRGQNVTFRCDPISEHNRLYWYRQTLGQGPEFLTYFQNEAQLEKSRLLSDRFSAERPKGSFSTLEIQRTEQGDSAMYLCASSPGDRNLLGGYTFGSGTRLTVV.

The CDR3 DNA sequence: TGTGCCAGCAAAATGACAGGCTCTGGAAACACCATATATTTT. The encoded protein is CASKMTGSGNTIYF. This chain connects TRBV28 to TRBJ1-3; D is perhaps TRBD1 (6 bases). The CDR3 is 14 residues long. Trimming took 7 bases from V and 0 from J, leaving 10 bases between them. In germline, CDR1 is MDHEN, CDR2 SYDVKM.

The chain combines TRBV7-7 with TRBJ2-5; weak D call: TRBD2 (5 bases). V lost 2 bases to trimming and J lost 5 bases, with 12 bases between them. This CDR3 contains 14 residues. CDR1 and CDR2 from the germline V gene are SSHAT and FNYEAQ (reference sequence). DNA for the CDR3: TGTGCCAGCAGCTTACTAGGCCCGGGGGAGACCCAGTACTTC. The encoded protein is CASSLLGPGETQYF.

In this sample, this clone turned up once. At the DNA level, this CDR3 is encoded by other sequences in the same sample as well. The V call is TRBV5-4, the J call TRBJ1-1; D is undetermined. Trimming stripped 1 base from V and 5 bases from J, with 9 bases between. The CDR3 extends over 13 amino acids. Germline V CDR1 and CDR2: SGHNT, YYREEE (reference sequence). The CDR3 here is CASSLWVGTEAFF. The CDR3 nucleotides read TGTGCCAGCAGCTTGTGGGTCGGTACTGAAGCTTTCTTT.

The chain couples TRBV11-2 to TRBJ2-3; maybe TRBD2 (6 bases). The V gene's germline CDR1 is SGHAT and CDR2 FQNNGV. V lost 3 bases to trimming and J lost 2 bases, with 12 bases between them. The CDR3 spans 15 residues. DNA of the CDR3: TGTGCCAGCAGCTTCTATAGCGGAGTCACAGATACGCAGTATTTT. This sequence encodes CASSFYSGVTDTQYF.

CDR3 region: CAISDGGRSPGELFF. CDR3 DNA sequence: TGTGCCATCAGTGACGGCGGGAGGTCCCCCGGGGAGCTGTTTTTT. The chain recombines TRBV10-3 with TRBJ2-2; 8 bases map to TRBD2. The CDR3 loop spans 15 amino acids. CDR1 ENHRY and CDR2 SYGVKD come from the germline V gene. Trimming cost V 3 bases and J 6 bases; bases outside gene matches: 6.

The CDR3, as DNA: TGTGCCAGCAGCTTAGGGACAGGCCACACCGGGGAGCTGTTTTTT. Amino acids: CASSLGTGHTGELFF. The rearrangement uses TRBV11-1 and TRBJ2-2; 7 bases are a match to TRBD1. Per the germline V gene, CDR1 is SGHAT and CDR2 is FQDESV (reference sequence). The CDR3 is made up of 15 amino acids. Trimming took 1 base from V and 3 from J; bases not matched to a gene: 2. Drawing the rest from reference TRBV11-1 and TRBJ2-2, the complete variable domain is EAEVAQSPRYKITEKSQAVAFWCDPISGHATLYWYRQILGQGPELLVQFQDESVVDDSQLPKDRFSAERLKGVDSTLKIQPAELGDSAMYLCASSLGTGHTGELFFGEGSRLTVL.

This sequence joins TRBV4-1 and TRBJ2-1, with TRBD2 identical over 8 bases. There are 15 residues in the CDR3. Germline-derived CDR1 and CDR2 are MGHRA and YSYEKL. The J segment lost 4 bases and the V segment lost 4 bases, leaving 6 bases of the junction unmatched. The CDR3 DNA is TGCGCCAGCAGCCCCCGGGAGGGGAAATACAATGAGCAGTTCTTC. Translating it yields CASSPREGKYNEQFF.

In this sample, this clone turned up a few times. This chain joins TRBV2 and TRBJ2-1; TRBD1 aligns across 9 bases. The V gene end was trimmed by 9 bases and the J gene end by 8 bases; junction bases not matched to a gene: 14. The CDR3 runs to 15 residues. From germline, CDR1 is SNHLY and CDR2 FYNNEI. The CDR3 loop is CARQTGQGMVDEQFF. The CDR3, as DNA: TGTGCCAGACAAACGGGACAGGGTATGGTCGATGAGCAGTTCTTC. Full variable domain (missing parts from reference TRBV2 and TRBJ2-1): EPEVTQTPSHQVTQMGQEVILRCVPISNHLYFYWYRQILGQKVEFLVSFYNNEISEKSEIFDDQFSVERPDGSNFTLKIRSTKLEDSAMYFCARQTGQGMVDEQFFGPGTRLTVL.

The V gene is TRBV28, the J gene TRBJ2-7; 11 bases match TRBD2. V dropped 5 bases and J dropped 5; count of bases not matched to a gene: 14. CDR3 length equals 17 residues. Germline-derived CDR1 and CDR2 are MDHEN and SYDVKM. DNA for the CDR3: TGTGCCAGCAGTGTCGGTAGCGGGAGGGCCTTGATCAACGAGCAGTACTTC. Protein sequence: CASSVGSGRALINEQYF.

The chain combines TRBV2 with TRBJ2-2, with D hard to call. This CDR3 comprises 12 residues. Germline values: CDR1 SNHLY, CDR2 FYNNEI. Trimming cost V 3 bases and J 8 bases, with 7 bases left between them. The CDR3 DNA reads TGTGCCAGCAGTGATAGGGCGGGGGAGCTGTTTTTT. This translates into CASSDRAGELFF.

This chain joins TRBV11-2 and TRBJ1-6; D is undetermined. Germline CDR1 is SGHAT and CDR2 is FQNNGV. Trimming removed 5 bases at V and 8 bases at J, with 16 bases between. The CDR3 totals 15 residues. The CDR3 region has the DNA TGTGCCAGCAGCCCCGCCGAGGGCGCGTATTCACCCCTCCACTTT. The encoded protein is CASSPAEGAYSPLHF.

Written as DNA, the CDR3 is TGTGCCAGCAGCCCCCTCGAGGGTCAAGAGACCCAGTACTTC. It yields the protein CASSPLEGQETQYF. This rearrangement joins TRBV13 to TRBJ2-5, with D perhaps TRBD2 (5 bases). V dropped 5 bases and J dropped 2 bases, with 12 bases sitting between them. Germline loops: CDR1 PRHDT, CDR2 FYEKMQ (reference sequence). The length of the CDR3 is 14 residues.

The J gene is TRBJ2-5, the V gene TRBV11-1, with D tentatively TRBD2 (5 bases). The DNA end is a closer match to TRBJ2-7, so the J assignment may be wrong. From germline, CDR1 is SGHAT and CDR2 FQDESV (reference sequence). The CDR3 consists of 13 residues. CDR3: CASSSGLFYEQYF. CDR3 DNA: TGTGCCAGCAGCTCAGGACTGTTCTACGAGCAGTACTTC.

This clone came up a few times. The V and J genes are TRBV28 and TRBJ2-1; unclear D gene. From germline, CDR1 is MDHEN and CDR2 SYDVKM. With 5 bases removed from V and 8 bases from J, the gap between germline ends came to 7 bases. CDR3 length: 11 amino acids. The CDR3, as DNA: TGTGCCAGCAGTGCTATCTATGAGCAGTTCTTC. It codes for CASSAIYEQFF.